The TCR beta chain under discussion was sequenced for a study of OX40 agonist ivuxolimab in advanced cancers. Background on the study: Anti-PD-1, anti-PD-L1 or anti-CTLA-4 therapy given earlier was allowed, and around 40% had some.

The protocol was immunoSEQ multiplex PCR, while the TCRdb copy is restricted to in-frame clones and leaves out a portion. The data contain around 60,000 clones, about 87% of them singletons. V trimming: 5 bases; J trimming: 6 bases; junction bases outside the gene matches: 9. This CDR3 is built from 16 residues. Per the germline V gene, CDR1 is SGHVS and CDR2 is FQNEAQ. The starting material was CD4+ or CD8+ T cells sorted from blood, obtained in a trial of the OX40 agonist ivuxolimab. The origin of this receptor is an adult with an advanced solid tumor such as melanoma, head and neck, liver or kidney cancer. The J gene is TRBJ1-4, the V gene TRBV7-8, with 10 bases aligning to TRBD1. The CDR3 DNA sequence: TGTGCCAGCAGCAGAAACGACAGGGGGCTGGATGAAAAACTGTTTTTT. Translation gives CASSRNDRGLDEKLFF.